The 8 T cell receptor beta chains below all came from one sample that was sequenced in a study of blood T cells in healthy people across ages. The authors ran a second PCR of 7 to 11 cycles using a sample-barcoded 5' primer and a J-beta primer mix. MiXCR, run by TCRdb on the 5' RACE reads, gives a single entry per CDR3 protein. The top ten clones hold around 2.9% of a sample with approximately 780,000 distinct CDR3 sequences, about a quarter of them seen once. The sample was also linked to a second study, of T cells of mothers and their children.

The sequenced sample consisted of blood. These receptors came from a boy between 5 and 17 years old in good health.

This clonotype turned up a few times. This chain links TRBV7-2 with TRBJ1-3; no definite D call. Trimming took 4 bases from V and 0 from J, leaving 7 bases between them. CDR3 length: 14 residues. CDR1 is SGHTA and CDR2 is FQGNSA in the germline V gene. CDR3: CASSYWDSGNTIYF. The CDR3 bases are TGTGCCAGCAGCTATTGGGACTCTGGAAACACCATATATTTT.

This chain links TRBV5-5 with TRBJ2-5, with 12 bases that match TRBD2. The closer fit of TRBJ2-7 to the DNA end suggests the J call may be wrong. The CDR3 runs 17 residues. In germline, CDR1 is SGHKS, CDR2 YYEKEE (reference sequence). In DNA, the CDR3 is TGTGCCAGCAGCTTGGCCAGGGGACTAGCGGGTTCCTACGAGCAGTACTTC. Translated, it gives CASSLARGLAGSYEQYF.

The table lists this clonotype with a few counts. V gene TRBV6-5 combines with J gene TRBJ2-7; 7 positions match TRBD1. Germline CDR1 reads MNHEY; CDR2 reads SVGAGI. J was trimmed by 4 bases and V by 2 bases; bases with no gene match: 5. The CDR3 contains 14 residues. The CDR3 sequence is CASSYGTGVYEQYF. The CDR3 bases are TGTGCCAGCAGTTACGGTACAGGGGTATACGAGCAGTACTTC.

The CDR3: CASSTNPGQGEAFF. CDR3 DNA: TGTGCCAGCAGTACGAACCCGGGACAGGGTGAAGCTTTCTTT. V usage is TRBV27 and J usage is TRBJ1-1; 9 positions match TRBD1. CDR3 length: 14 amino acids. Trimming at V came to 5 bases and at J to 7 bases, leaving 8 bases not matched to a gene. Germline assignment: CDR1 MNHEY and CDR2 SMNVEV (reference sequence).

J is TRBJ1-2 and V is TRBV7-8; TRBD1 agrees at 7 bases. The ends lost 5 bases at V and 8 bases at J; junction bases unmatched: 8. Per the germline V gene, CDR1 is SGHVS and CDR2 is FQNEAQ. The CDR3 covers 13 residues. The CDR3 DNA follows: TGTGCCAGCAGCCTCGGACAGGAGGGGGGCTACACCTTC. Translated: CASSLGQEGGYTF.

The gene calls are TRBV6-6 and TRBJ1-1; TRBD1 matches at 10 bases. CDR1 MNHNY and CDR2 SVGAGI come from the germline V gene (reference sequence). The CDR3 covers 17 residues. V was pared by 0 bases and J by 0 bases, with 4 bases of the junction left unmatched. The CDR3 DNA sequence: TGTGCCAGCAGTTACTCTGCGACAGGGGGCCTGAACACTGAAGCTTTCTTT. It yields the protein CASSYSATGGLNTEAFF.

Here the CDR3 reads CASSDRDRGLSEQFF. The CDR3 DNA reads as TGTGCCAGCAGTGACCGGGACAGGGGGTTAAGTGAGCAGTTCTTC. The V call is TRBV6-1, the J call TRBJ2-1; 11 nucleotides line up with TRBD1. V lost 3 bases and J lost 9; bases outside the gene matches: 7. CDR3 size: 15 residues. Per germline, CDR1 MNHNS and CDR2 SASEGT.

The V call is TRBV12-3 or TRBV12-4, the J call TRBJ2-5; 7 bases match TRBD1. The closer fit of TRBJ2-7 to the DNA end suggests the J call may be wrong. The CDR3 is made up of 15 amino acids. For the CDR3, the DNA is TGTGCCAGCAGACGCAGGGGGTGGTTTTCCTACGAGCAGTACTTC. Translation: CASRRRGWFSYEQYF.